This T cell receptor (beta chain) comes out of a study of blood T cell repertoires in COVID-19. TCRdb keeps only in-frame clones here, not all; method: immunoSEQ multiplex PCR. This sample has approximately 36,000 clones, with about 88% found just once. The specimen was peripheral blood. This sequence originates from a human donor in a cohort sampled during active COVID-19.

The CDR3 sequence: CASSLWAGTGSSYEQYF. DNA of the CDR3: TGTGCCAGCAGTTTATGGGCCGGGACAGGGAGCTCCTACGAGCAGTACTTC. The rearrangement links TRBV28 to TRBJ2-7; TRBD1 agrees at 9 bases. The CDR3 length is 17 residues. The junction had 6 bases not matched to a gene; V was cut back by 0 bases and J by 0 bases. Germline V gene lookup returns CDR1 MDHEN and CDR2 SYDVKM.